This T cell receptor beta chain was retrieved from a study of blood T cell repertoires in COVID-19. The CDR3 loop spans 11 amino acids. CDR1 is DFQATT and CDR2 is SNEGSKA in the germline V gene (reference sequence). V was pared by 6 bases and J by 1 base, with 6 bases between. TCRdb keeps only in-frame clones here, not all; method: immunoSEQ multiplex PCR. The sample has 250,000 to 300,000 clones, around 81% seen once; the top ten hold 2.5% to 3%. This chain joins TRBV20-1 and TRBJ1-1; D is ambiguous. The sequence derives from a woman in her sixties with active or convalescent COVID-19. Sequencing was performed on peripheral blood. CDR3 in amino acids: CSAPENTEAFF. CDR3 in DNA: TGCAGTGCCCCAGAGAACACTGAAGCTTTCTTT.